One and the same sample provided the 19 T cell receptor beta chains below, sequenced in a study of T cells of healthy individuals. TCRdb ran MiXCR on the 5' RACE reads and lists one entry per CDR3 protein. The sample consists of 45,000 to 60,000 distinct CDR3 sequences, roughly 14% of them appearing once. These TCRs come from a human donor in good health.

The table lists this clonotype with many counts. CDR3 residues: CASSQAPGTSPSYNEQFF. The CDR3, as DNA: TGCGCCAGCAGCCAAGCCCCGGGGACTTCGCCCTCCTACAATGAGCAGTTCTTC. The chain has TRBV4-1 and TRBJ2-1; possibly TRBD2 for D (6 bases). The germline V gene encodes CDR1 MGHRA and CDR2 YSYEKL. The ends were cut back, 1 base at V and 0 bases at J, with 16 bases in the middle. The CDR3 is 18 residues long.

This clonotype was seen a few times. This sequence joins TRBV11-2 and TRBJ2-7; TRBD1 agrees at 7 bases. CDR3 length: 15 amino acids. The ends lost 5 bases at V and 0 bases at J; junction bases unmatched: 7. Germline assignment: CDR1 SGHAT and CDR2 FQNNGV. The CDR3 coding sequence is TGTGCCAGCAGCAATGGGGGACAGAGCTCCTACGAGCAGTACTTC. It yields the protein CASSNGGQSSYEQYF.

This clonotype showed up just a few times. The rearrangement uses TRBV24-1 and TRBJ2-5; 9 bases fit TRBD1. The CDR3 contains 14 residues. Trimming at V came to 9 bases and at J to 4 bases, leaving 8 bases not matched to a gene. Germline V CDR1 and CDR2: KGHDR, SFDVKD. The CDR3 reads CATGTGGTGETQYF. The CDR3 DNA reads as TGTGCCACCGGCACAGGGGGCACGGGAGAGACCCAGTACTTC.

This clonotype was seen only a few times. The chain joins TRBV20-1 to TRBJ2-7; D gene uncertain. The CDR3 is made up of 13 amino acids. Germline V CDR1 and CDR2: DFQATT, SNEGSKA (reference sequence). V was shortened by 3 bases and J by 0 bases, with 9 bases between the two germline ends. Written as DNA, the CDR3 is TGCAGTGCTAGGAAATCGAGCTCCTACGAGCAGTACTTC. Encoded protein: CSARKSSSYEQYF.

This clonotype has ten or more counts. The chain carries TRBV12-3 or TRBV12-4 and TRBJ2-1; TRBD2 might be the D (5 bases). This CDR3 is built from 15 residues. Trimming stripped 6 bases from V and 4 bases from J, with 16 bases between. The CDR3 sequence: CASRKTRTGYNEQFF. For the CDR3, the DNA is TGTGCCAGCAGAAAAACCCGGACGGGATACAATGAGCAGTTCTTC.

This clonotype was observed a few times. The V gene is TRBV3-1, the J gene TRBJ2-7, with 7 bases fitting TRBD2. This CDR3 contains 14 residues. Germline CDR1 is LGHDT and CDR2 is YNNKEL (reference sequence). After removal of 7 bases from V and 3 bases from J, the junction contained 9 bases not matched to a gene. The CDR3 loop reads CASTRGGASYEQYF. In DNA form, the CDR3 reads TGTGCCAGCACCCGCGGGGGAGCAAGCTACGAGCAGTACTTC.

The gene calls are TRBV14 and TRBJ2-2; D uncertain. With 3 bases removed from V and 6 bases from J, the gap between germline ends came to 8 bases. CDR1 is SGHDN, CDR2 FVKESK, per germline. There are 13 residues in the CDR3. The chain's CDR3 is CASSHPPPGELFF. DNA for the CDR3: TGTGCCAGCAGCCATCCCCCTCCCGGGGAGCTGTTTTTT.

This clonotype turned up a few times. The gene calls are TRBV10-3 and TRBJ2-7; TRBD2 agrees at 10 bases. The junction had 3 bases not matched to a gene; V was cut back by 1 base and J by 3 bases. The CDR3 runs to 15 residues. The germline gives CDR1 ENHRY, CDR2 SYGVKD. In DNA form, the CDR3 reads TGTGCCATCAGTGAGTTAGGACTAGCGGTCTACGAGCAGTACTTC. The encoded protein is CAISELGLAVYEQYF.

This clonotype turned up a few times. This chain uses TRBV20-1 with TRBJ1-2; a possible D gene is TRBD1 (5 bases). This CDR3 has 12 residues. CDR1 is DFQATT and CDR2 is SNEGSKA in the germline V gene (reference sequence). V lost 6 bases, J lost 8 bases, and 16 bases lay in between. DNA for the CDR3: TGCAGTGCCTCAGAGGGGAGCAGAGGCTACACCTTC. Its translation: CSASEGSRGYTF.

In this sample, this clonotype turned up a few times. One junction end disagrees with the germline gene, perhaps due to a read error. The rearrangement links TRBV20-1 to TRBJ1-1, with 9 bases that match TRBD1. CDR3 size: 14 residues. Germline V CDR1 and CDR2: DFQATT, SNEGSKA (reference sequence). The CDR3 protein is CSAGDRGMNTEAFF. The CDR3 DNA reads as TGCAGTGCTGGAGACAGGGGGATGAACACTGAAGCTTTCTTT.

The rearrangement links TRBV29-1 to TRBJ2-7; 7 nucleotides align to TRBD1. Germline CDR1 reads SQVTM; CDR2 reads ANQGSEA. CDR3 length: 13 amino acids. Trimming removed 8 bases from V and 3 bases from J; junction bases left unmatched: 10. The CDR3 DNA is TGCAGCTTCCGATCGGGACAGAACTACGAGCAGTACTTC. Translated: CSFRSGQNYEQYF.

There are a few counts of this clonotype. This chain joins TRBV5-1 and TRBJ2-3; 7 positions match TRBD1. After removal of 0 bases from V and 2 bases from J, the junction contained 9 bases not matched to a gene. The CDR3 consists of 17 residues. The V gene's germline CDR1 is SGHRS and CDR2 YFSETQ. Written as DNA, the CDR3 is TGCGCCAGCAGCTTGGAGAGGGGGCGAGAGGTCACAGATACGCAGTATTTT. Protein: CASSLERGREVTDTQYF.

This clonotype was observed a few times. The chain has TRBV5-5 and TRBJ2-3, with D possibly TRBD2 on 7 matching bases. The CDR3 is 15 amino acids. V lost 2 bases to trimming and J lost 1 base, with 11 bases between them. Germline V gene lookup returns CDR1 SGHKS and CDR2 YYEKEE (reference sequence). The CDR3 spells CASSFGGARTDTQYF. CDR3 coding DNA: TGTGCCAGCAGCTTTGGGGGGGCACGCACAGATACGCAGTATTTT.

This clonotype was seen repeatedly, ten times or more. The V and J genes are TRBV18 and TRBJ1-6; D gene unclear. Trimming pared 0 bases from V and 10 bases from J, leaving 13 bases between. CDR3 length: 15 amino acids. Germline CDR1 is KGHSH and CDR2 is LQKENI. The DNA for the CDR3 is TGTGCCAGCTCACCACCGGTCAGTTCACGGTCACCCCTCCACTTT. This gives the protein CASSPPVSSRSPLHF. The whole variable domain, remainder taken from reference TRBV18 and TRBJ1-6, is NAGVMQNPRHLVRRRGQEARLRCSPMKGHSHVYWYRQLPEEGLKFMVYLQKENIIDESGMPKERFSAEFPKEGPSILRIQQVVRGDSAAYFCASSPPVSSRSPLHFGNGTRLTVT.

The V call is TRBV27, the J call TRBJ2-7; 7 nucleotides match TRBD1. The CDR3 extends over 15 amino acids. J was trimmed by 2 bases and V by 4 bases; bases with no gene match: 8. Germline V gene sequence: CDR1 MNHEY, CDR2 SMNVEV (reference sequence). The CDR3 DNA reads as TGTGCCAGCAGTTCTCACCGGGACAGAGCCTACGAGCAGTACTTC. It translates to CASSSHRDRAYEQYF.

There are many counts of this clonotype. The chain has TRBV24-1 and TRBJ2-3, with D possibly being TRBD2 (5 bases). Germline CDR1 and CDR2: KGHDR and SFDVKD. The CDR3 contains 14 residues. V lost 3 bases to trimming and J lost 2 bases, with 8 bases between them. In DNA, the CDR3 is TGTGCCACCAGTGATGGAGGTTACACAGATACGCAGTATTTT. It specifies CATSDGGYTDTQYF.

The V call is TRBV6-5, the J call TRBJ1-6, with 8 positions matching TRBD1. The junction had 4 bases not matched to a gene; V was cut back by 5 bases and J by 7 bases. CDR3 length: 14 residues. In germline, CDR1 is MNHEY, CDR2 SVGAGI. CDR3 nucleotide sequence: TGTGCCAGCAGTACGACAGGGGAGAATTCACCCCTCCACTTT. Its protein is CASSTTGENSPLHF.

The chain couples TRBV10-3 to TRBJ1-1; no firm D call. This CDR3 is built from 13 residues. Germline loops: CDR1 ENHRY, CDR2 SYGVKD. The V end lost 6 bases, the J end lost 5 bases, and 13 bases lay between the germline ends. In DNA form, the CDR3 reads TGTGCCATCAGCTCCGTCGGGGAGACTGAAGCTTTCTTT. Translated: CAISSVGETEAFF.

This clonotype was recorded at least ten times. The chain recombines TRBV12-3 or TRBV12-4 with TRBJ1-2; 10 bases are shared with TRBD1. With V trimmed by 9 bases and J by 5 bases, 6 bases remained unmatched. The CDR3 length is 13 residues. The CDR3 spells CASERTGGYGYTF. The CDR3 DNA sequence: TGTGCCAGTGAAAGGACAGGGGGTTATGGCTACACCTTC.